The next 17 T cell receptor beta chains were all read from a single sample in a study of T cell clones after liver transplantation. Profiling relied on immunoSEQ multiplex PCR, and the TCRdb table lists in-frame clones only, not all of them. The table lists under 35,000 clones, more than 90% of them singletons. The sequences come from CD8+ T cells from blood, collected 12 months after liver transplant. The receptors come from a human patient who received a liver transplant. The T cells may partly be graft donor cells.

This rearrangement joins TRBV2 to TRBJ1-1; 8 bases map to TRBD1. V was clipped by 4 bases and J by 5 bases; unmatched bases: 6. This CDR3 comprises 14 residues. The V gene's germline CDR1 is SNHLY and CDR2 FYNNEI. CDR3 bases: TGTGCCAGCAGTGGGGACAGGCCAGGAACTGAAGCTTTCTTT. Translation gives CASSGDRPGTEAFF.

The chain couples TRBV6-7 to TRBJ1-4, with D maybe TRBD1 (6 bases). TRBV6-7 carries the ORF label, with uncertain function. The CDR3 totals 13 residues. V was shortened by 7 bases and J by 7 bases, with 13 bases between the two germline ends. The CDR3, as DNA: TGTGCCAGCAAATCCAGGGGATGTGAAAAACTGTTTTTT. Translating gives CASKSRGCEKLFF.

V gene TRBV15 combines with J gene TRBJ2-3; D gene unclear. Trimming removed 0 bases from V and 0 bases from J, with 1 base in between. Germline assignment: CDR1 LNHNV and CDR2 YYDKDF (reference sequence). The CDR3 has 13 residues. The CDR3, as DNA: TGTGCCACCAGCAGAGAAAGCACAGATACGCAGTATTTT. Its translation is CATSRESTDTQYF.

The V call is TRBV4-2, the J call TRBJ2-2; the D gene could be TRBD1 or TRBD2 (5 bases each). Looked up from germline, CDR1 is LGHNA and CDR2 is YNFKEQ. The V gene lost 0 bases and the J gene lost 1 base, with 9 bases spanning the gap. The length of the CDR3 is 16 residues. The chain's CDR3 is CASSQDGTLNTGELFF. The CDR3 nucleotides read TGTGCCAGCAGCCAAGATGGGACCTTGAACACCGGGGAGCTGTTTTTT.

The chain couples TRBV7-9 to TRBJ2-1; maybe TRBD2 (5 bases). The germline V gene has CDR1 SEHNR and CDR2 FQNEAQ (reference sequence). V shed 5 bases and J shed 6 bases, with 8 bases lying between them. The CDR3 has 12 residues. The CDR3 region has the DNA TGTGCCAGCAGCCACCTAGCCAATGAGCAGTTCTTC. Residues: CASSHLANEQFF.

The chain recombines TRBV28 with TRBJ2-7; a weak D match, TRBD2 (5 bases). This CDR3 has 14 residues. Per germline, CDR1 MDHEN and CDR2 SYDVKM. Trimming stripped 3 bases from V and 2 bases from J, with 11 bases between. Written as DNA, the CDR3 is TGTGCCAGCAGTTTCGGGGATACCACCTACGAGCAGTACTTC. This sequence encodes CASSFGDTTYEQYF.

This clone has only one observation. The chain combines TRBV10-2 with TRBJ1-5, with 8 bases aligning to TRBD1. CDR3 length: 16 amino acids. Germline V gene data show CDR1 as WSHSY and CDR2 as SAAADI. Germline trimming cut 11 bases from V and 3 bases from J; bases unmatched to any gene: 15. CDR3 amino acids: CAPSPGGYTPNQPQHF. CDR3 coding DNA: TGCGCCCCCTCCCCAGGGGGCTATACTCCCAATCAGCCCCAGCATTTT.

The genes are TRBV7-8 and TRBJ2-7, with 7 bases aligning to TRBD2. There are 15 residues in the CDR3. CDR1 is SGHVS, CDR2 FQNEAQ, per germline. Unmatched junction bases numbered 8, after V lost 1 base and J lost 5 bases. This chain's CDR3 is CASSLERGRDHEQYF. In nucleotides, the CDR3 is TGTGCCAGCAGCTTAGAACGTGGGAGGGACCACGAGCAGTACTTC.

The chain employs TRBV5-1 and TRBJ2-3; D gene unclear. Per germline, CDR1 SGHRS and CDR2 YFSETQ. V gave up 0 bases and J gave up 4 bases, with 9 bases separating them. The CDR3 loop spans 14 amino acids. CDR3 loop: CASSLATAPDTQYF. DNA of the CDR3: TGCGCCAGCAGCTTGGCCACGGCCCCAGATACGCAGTATTTT. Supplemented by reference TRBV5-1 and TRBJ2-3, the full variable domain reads KAGVTQTPRYLIKTRGQQVTLSCSPISGHRSVSWYQQTPGQGLQFLFEYFSETQRNKGNFPGRFSGRQFSNSRSEMNVSTLELGDSALYLCASSLATAPDTQYFGPGTRLTVL.

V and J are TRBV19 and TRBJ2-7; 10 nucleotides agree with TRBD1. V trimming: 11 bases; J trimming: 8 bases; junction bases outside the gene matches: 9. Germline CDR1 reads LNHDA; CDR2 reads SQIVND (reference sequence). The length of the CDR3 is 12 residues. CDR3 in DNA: TGTGCCCACCCGGGACAGGGGACAAAGCAGTACTTC. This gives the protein CAHPGQGTKQYF.

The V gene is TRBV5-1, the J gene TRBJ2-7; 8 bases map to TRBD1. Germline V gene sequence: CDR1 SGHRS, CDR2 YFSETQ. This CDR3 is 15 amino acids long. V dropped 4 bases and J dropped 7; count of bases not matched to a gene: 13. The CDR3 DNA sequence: TGCGCCAGCAGCCCCCAGCAGGGGGCACGAGGGGAGCAGTACTTC. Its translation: CASSPQQGARGEQYF.

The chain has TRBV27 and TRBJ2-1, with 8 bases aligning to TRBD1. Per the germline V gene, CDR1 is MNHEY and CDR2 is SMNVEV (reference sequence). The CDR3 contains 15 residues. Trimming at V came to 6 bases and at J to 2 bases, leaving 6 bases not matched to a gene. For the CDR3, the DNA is TGTGCCAGCAGCCTGACAGGGGAGGCCTACAATGAGCAGTTCTTC. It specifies CASSLTGEAYNEQFF.

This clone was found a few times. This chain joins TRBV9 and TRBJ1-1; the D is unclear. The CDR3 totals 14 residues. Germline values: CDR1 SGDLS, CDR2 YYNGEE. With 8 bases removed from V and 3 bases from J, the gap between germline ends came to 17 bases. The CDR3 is CASSTGRFDTEAFF. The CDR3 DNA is TGTGCCAGTAGCACGGGAAGATTTGACACTGAAGCTTTCTTT.

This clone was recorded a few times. The chain's CDR3 is CASRVGSRSNQPQHF. The CDR3 region has the DNA TGTGCCAGTAGAGTGGGTTCACGGAGCAATCAGCCCCAGCATTTT. The chain joins TRBV19 to TRBJ1-5; no definite D call. V was cut by 6 bases and J by 1 base, with 13 bases left in between. Per the germline V gene, CDR1 is LNHDA and CDR2 is SQIVND (reference sequence). This CDR3 has 15 amino acids.

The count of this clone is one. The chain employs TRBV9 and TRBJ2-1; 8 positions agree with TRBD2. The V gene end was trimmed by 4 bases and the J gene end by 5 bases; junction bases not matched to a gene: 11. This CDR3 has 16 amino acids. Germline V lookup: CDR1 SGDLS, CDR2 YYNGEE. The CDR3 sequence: CASSPIAGLVHNEQFF. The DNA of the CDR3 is TGTGCCAGCAGCCCCATTGCGGGACTAGTTCACAATGAGCAGTTCTTC. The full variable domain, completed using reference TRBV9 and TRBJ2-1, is DSGVTQTPKHLITATGQRVTLRCSPRSGDLSVYWYQQSLDQGLQFLIQYYNGEERAKGNILERFSAQQFPDLHSELNLSSLELGDSALYFCASSPIAGLVHNEQFFGPGTRLTVL.

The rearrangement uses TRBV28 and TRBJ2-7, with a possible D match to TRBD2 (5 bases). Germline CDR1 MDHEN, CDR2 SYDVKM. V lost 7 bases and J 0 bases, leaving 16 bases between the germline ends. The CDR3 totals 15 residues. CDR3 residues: CASIPLSGNSYEQYF. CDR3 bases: TGTGCCAGCATCCCCCTTTCGGGAAACTCCTACGAGCAGTACTTC.

The CDR3 spells CASSPKAGDGYTF. CDR3 bases: TGTGCCAGCAGCCCCAAGGCAGGGGATGGCTACACCTTC. V usage is TRBV7-9 and J usage is TRBJ1-2, with D perhaps matching TRBD1 (6 bases). Germline loops: CDR1 SEHNR, CDR2 FQNEAQ (reference sequence). Trimming removed 5 bases from V and 6 bases from J, with 13 bases in between. CDR3 size: 13 residues. Filled out from reference TRBV7-9 and TRBJ1-2, the complete variable domain reads DTGVSQNPRHKITKRGQNVTFRCDPISEHNRLYWYRQTLGQGPEFLTYFQNEAQLEKSRLLSDRFSAERPKGSFSTLEIQRTEQGDSAMYLCASSPKAGDGYTFGSGTRLTVV.